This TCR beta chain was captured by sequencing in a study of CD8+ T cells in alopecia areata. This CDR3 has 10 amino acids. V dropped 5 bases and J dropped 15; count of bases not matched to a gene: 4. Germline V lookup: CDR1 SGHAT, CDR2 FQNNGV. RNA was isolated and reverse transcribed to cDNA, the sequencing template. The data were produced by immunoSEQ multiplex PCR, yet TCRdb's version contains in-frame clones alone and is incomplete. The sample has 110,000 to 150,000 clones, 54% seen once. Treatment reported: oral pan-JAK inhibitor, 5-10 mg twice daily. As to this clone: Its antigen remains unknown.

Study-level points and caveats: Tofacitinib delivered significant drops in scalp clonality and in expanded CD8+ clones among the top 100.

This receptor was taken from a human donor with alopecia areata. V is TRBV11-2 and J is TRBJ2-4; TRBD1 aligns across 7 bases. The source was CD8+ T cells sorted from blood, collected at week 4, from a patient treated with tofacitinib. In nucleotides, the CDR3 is TGTGCCAGCAGCACAGGGGTTCCGTACTTC. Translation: CASSTGVPYF.